One and the same sample provided the 20 T cell receptor beta chains below, sequenced in a study of monozygotic twins with inflammatory bowel disease. TCRdb re-called the 5' RACE reads, yielding one record per CDR3 amino acid sequence without DNA. This table lists around 450,000 distinct CDR3 sequences. Sequences were obtained from blood. The receptors were gathered from a human donor with ulcerative colitis or Crohn's disease, or a healthy co-twin of an affected twin (not recorded which).

The V gene is TRBV18, the J gene TRBJ2-7. Germline V gene data show CDR1 as KGHSH and CDR2 as LQKENI. The CDR3 runs to 15 residues. This CDR3 is CASSPRTGSSYEQYF.

The chain's CDR3 is CASSLGWGDTQYF. The chain uses TRBV5-1 and TRBJ2-3. The CDR3 loop spans 13 amino acids. Germline CDR1 is SGHRS and CDR2 is YFSETQ.

The gene calls are TRBV6-6 and TRBJ1-1. The V gene's germline CDR1 is MNHNY and CDR2 SVGAGI (reference sequence). The CDR3 has 14 amino acids. CDR3 sequence reads: CASSYDNSRPEAFF.

V usage is TRBV9 and J usage is TRBJ2-3; TCRdb proposes TRBD2, but this gene call is untestable without DNA. Germline CDR1 and CDR2: SGDLS and YYNGEE. This CDR3 region has 16 residues. CDR3 region: CASSADAGGSADTQYF. Based on the CDR3 plus reference TRBV9 and TRBJ2-3, the full variable domain is DSGVTQTPKHLITATGQRVTLRCSPRSGDLSVYWYQQSLDQGLQFLIQYYNGEERAKGNILERFSAQQFPDLHSELNLSSLELGDSALYFCASSADAGGSADTQYFGPGTRLTVL.

This chain connects TRBV4-1 to TRBJ1-2; absent DNA, TCRdb's TRBD1 call cannot be checked. Germline V gene sequence: CDR1 MGHRA, CDR2 YSYEKL. CDR3 length: 17 residues. CDR3 sequence: CASSQDLGQGMTYGYTF.

The J gene is TRBJ2-2, the V gene TRBV15; with no DNA, the TCRdb D assignment of TRBD1 cannot be verified. The germline gives CDR1 LNHNV, CDR2 YYDKDF (reference sequence). The CDR3 loop spans 17 amino acids. The CDR3 here is CATSRLLGTVNTGELFF.

The chain joins TRBV18 to TRBJ1-5; the D gene TCRdb calls, TRBD1, cannot be checked with no DNA. Germline V gene sequence: CDR1 KGHSH, CDR2 LQKENI. This CDR3 is built from 14 residues. CDR3 loop: CASSHTGHNQPQHF.

The chain combines TRBV20-1 with TRBJ2-3; the TCRdb D gene call, TRBD1, has no DNA to confirm it. The germline V gene has CDR1 DFQATT and CDR2 SNEGSKA (reference sequence). The CDR3 is made up of 13 amino acids. The CDR3: CSPGQGAGDTQYF.

Here the CDR3 reads CASSSQGKRSNQPQHF. J is TRBJ1-5 and V is TRBV12-3 or TRBV12-4; there is no DNA to check the TCRdb D call of TRBD1. CDR3 length equals 16 residues.

The chain employs TRBV6-1 and TRBJ1-1; the TRBD1 assignment by TCRdb is unverifiable without DNA. The length of the CDR3 is 13 residues. The germline V gene encodes CDR1 MNHNS and CDR2 SASEGT. CDR3 loop: CASSGETGEGAFF.

The chain links TRBV20-1 to TRBJ2-5. The CDR3 covers 11 residues. Germline values: CDR1 DFQATT, CDR2 SNEGSKA (reference sequence). CDR3 protein: CSAGYEETQYF.

The chain joins TRBV9 to TRBJ2-1. The CDR3 length is 15 residues. CDR1 is SGDLS, CDR2 YYNGEE, per germline. The CDR3 loop is CASSVGGNSYNEQFF.

This chain joins TRBV5-1 and TRBJ1-5. Germline assignment: CDR1 SGHRS and CDR2 YFSETQ. The CDR3 spans 15 residues. This CDR3 is CASSLGTYGSQPQHF.

The rearrangement links TRBV25-1 to TRBJ2-5; no DNA is available, so the TRBD1 call from TCRdb remains unchecked. This CDR3 region has 17 residues. In germline, CDR1 is MGHDK, CDR2 SYGVNS. The CDR3 spells CASSETGRGQRAETQYF.

J is TRBJ2-3 and V is TRBV12-3 or TRBV12-4; the TCRdb call, TRBD2, lacks DNA for checking. The CDR3 is 16 amino acids. CDR3 sequence reads: CASSLGASGGGNTQYF.

The rearrangement uses TRBV7-2 and TRBJ1-1; the TCRdb call, TRBD1, lacks DNA for checking. Germline-derived CDR1 and CDR2 are SGHTA and FQGNSA. The CDR3 totals 17 residues. The CDR3 loop reads CASSLTGPGARVTEAFF.

V is TRBV4-2 and J is TRBJ1-4. This CDR3 comprises 15 residues. CDR1 is LGHNA and CDR2 is YNFKEQ in the germline V gene. The CDR3 sequence is CASSPREATNEKLFF.

V gene TRBV11-1 combines with J gene TRBJ2-7. This CDR3 contains 11 residues. From germline, CDR1 is SGHAT and CDR2 FQDESV (reference sequence). CDR3 sequence reads: CASSLEQEQYF.

The CDR3 sequence is CASSLGTAATEQYF. The V and J genes are TRBV5-1 and TRBJ2-7; TCRdb's D gene call, TRBD1, goes unchecked for lack of DNA. The germline CDR1 and CDR2 sequences are SGHRS and YFSETQ. The length of the CDR3 is 14 residues.

The V and J genes are TRBV9 and TRBJ2-3; TCRdb reports TRBD2, a call that lacks DNA to check it against. The CDR3 covers 15 residues. From germline, CDR1 is SGDLS and CDR2 YYNGEE. CDR3 sequence: CASSLRDSPPDTQYF.